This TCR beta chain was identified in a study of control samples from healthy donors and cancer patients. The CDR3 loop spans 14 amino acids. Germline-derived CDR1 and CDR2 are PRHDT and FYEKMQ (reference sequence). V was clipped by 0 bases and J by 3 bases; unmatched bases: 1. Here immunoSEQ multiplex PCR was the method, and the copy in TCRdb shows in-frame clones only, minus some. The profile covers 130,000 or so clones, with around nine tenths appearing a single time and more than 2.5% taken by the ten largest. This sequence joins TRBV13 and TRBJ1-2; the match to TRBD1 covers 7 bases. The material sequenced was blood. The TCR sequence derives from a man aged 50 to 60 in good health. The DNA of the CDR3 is TGTGCCAGCAGCTTAGGGGGACAGCACTATGGCTACACCTTC. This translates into CASSLGGQHYGYTF. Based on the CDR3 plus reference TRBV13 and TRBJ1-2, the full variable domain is AAGVIQSPRHLIKEKRETATLKCYPIPRHDTVYWYQQGPGQDPQFLISFYEKMQSDKGSIPDRFSAQQFSDYHSELNMSSLELGDSALYFCASSLGGQHYGYTFGSGTRLTVV.